These T cell receptor beta chains were read from a single sample in a study of shared clonotypes between healthy human individuals. The protocol was immunoSEQ multiplex PCR, while the TCRdb copy is restricted to in-frame clones and leaves out a portion. The sample holds approximately 440,000 clones, about 74% seen once. Material for sequencing was PBMCs. Receptors were obtained from a woman aged 35 to 49 in good health. Some clones in this sample may be carry-over from other donors' samples. CDR3s include the opening cysteine and the closing phenylalanine or tryptophan. The order of the fields is V gene, J gene, D gene, clone size, CDR3 protein, CDR3 DNA. D genes are given only for firm matches. Only some rows state a clone size, as once, few, many or a class for expanded clones.

v_gene: TRBV6-5
j_gene: TRBJ2-1
d_gene: NA
abundance: NA
CDR3aa: CASSIGLGEQFF
CDR3nt: TGTGCCAGCAGTATCGGTCTGGGTGAGCAGTTCTTC

v_gene: TRBV7-3
j_gene: TRBJ2-5
d_gene: NA
abundance: many
CDR3aa: CASSFQATETQYF
CDR3nt: TGTGCCAGCAGCTTCCAAGCGACAGAGACCCAGTACTTC

v_gene: TRBV2
j_gene: TRBJ2-1
d_gene: NA
abundance: few
CDR3aa: CASSKFQGSYNEQFF
CDR3nt: TGTGCCAGCAGCAAGTTTCAGGGTTCCTACAATGAGCAGTTCTTC

v_gene: TRBV27
j_gene: TRBJ1-1
d_gene: NA
abundance: NA
CDR3aa: CASSLSDRMNTEAFF
CDR3nt: TGTGCCAGCAGTTTATCAGACAGGATGAACACTGAAGCTTTCTTT

v_gene: TRBV27
j_gene: TRBJ1-2
d_gene: NA
abundance: NA
CDR3aa: CASSFRVRGGLLHYGYTF
CDR3nt: TGTGCCAGCAGTTTTCGTGTGAGGGGAGGTCTCCTCCACTATGGCTACACCTTC

v_gene: TRBV28
j_gene: TRBJ1-3
d_gene: NA
abundance: once
CDR3aa: CASSRGGYSGNTIYF
CDR3nt: TGTGCCAGCAGTCGGGGGGGTTACTCTGGAAACACCATATATTTT

v_gene: TRBV11-2
j_gene: TRBJ1-6
d_gene: NA
abundance: NA
CDR3aa: CASSLALGENSPLHF
CDR3nt: TGTGCCAGCAGCTTGGCTTTAGGAGAAAATTCACCCCTCCACTTT

v_gene: TRBV15
j_gene: TRBJ2-7
d_gene: TRBD1
abundance: once
CDR3aa: CATSQLSGGPSSYEQYF
CDR3nt: TGTGCCACCAGCCAGCTATCAGGGGGCCCTTCCTCCTACGAGCAGTACTTC

v_gene: TRBV19
j_gene: TRBJ2-7
d_gene: TRBD2
abundance: NA
CDR3aa: CASNSPGLAGVPF
CDR3nt: TGTGCCAGTAATTCTCCGGGACTAGCGGGAGTACCTTTC

v_gene: TRBV29-1
j_gene: TRBJ1-5
d_gene: NA
abundance: NA
CDR3aa: CSVGQNWNQPQHF
CDR3nt: TGCAGCGTTGGACAGAACTGGAATCAGCCCCAGCATTTT

v_gene: TRBV30
j_gene: TRBJ2-6
d_gene: NA
abundance: few
CDR3aa: CAWSQVIDVLTF
CDR3nt: TGTGCCTGGAGCCAAGTCATCGACGTCCTGACTTTC

v_gene: TRBV11-2
j_gene: TRBJ2-7
d_gene: TRBD2
abundance: NA
CDR3aa: CASTAGLAGPREGYEQYF
CDR3nt: TGTGCCAGCACCGCGGGACTAGCGGGCCCAAGGGAGGGATACGAGCAGTACTTC

v_gene: TRBV9
j_gene: TRBJ2-2
d_gene: NA
abundance: NA
CDR3aa: CASSVGGARTGELFF
CDR3nt: TGTGCCAGCAGCGTAGGGGGAGCGCGCACCGGGGAGCTGTTTTTT

v_gene: TRBV19
j_gene: TRBJ2-1
d_gene: NA
abundance: NA
CDR3aa: CASIGGVGANEQFF
CDR3nt: TGTGCCAGTATCGGAGGAGTGGGGGCCAATGAGCAGTTCTTC

v_gene: TRBV18
j_gene: TRBJ1-1
d_gene: TRBD1
abundance: NA
CDR3aa: CASSPATGFTEAFF
CDR3nt: TGTGCCAGCTCACCCGCGACAGGGTTCACTGAAGCTTTCTTT

v_gene: TRBV27
j_gene: TRBJ1-1
d_gene: NA
abundance: NA
CDR3aa: CASSLSLNTEAFF
CDR3nt: TGTGCCAGCAGTTTATCGCTCAACACTGAAGCTTTCTTT

v_gene: TRBV18
j_gene: TRBJ2-7
d_gene: TRBD2
abundance: NA
CDR3aa: CASSPPGGYGYEQYF
CDR3nt: TGTGCCAGCTCACCACCGGGAGGGTACGGCTACGAGCAGTACTTC

v_gene: TRBV11-2
j_gene: TRBJ1-4
d_gene: TRBD1
abundance: NA
CDR3aa: CASSRGQGALSEKLFF
CDR3nt: TGTGCCAGCAGCAGGGGACAGGGGGCCTTAAGTGAAAAACTGTTTTTT

v_gene: TRBV7-6
j_gene: TRBJ1-1
d_gene: NA
abundance: NA
CDR3aa: CASSSFGGNTEAFF
CDR3nt: TGTGCCAGCAGCTCTTTCGGGGGAAACACTGAAGCTTTCTTT

v_gene: TRBV2
j_gene: TRBJ1-2
d_gene: NA
abundance: NA
CDR3aa: CASSYRSNYGYTF
CDR3nt: TGTGCCAGCAGTTACAGGAGTAACTATGGCTACACCTTC

v_gene: TRBV10-3
j_gene: TRBJ2-1
d_gene: TRBD2
abundance: NA
CDR3aa: CASGLADEQFF
CDR3nt: TGTGCCAGTGGACTAGCAGATGAGCAGTTCTTC

v_gene: TRBV5-4
j_gene: TRBJ2-1
d_gene: NA
abundance: NA
CDR3aa: CASSPPSDNEQFF
CDR3nt: TGTGCCAGCAGCCCTCCTAGCGACAATGAGCAGTTCTTC

v_gene: TRBV18
j_gene: TRBJ2-5
d_gene: TRBD1
abundance: NA
CDR3aa: CASSGTGIDGTQYF
CDR3nt: TGTGCCAGCTCAGGGACAGGGATCGACGGGACCCAGTACTTC

v_gene: TRBV30
j_gene: TRBJ2-7
d_gene: TRBD2
abundance: many
CDR3aa: CAWSAVAGRAYEQYF
CDR3nt: TGTGCCTGGAGTGCGGTAGCGGGAAGGGCCTACGAGCAGTACTTC

v_gene: TRBV5-1
j_gene: TRBJ1-3
d_gene: NA
abundance: NA
CDR3aa: CASSLVGSGNTIYF
CDR3nt: TGCGCCAGCAGCTTGGTCGGGTCGGGAAACACCATATATTTT

v_gene: TRBV20-1
j_gene: TRBJ2-1
d_gene: NA
abundance: NA
CDR3aa: CSASSNNEQFF
CDR3nt: TGCAGTGCTAGCTCAAACAATGAGCAGTTCTTC

v_gene: TRBV27
j_gene: TRBJ1-1
d_gene: NA
abundance: NA
CDR3aa: CASIPHDKNTEAFF
CDR3nt: TGTGCCAGCATCCCACACGACAAGAACACTGAAGCTTTCTTT

v_gene: TRBV7-3
j_gene: TRBJ1-1
d_gene: NA
abundance: NA
CDR3aa: CASSRDTNTEAFF
CDR3nt: TGTGCCAGCAGCCGTGACACGAACACTGAAGCTTTCTTT

v_gene: TRBV9
j_gene: TRBJ1-1
d_gene: NA
abundance: NA
CDR3aa: CASGVAENTEAFF
CDR3nt: TGTGCCAGCGGCGTAGCAGAGAACACTGAAGCTTTCTTT

v_gene: TRBV7-2
j_gene: TRBJ2-5
d_gene: NA
abundance: NA
CDR3aa: CASSLGSGRQETQYF
CDR3nt: TGTGCCAGCAGCTTGGGGTCGGGGCGCCAAGAGACCCAGTACTTC

v_gene: TRBV9
j_gene: TRBJ2-1
d_gene: TRBD2
abundance: NA
CDR3aa: CASSRTSGRADGNEQFF
CDR3nt: TGTGCCAGCAGCCGGACTAGCGGGAGGGCAGATGGGAATGAGCAGTTCTTC

v_gene: TRBV28
j_gene: TRBJ2-7
d_gene: NA
abundance: NA
CDR3aa: CASSPQVTYEQYF
CDR3nt: TGTGCCAGCAGCCCACAGGTCACCTACGAGCAGTACTTC

v_gene: TRBV4-3
j_gene: TRBJ2-3
d_gene: TRBD2
abundance: NA
CDR3aa: CASSQDHAGAADTQYF
CDR3nt: TGCGCCAGCAGCCAAGATCACGCGGGAGCAGCAGATACGCAGTATTTT

v_gene: TRBV7-3
j_gene: TRBJ2-7
d_gene: TRBD1
abundance: NA
CDR3aa: CASSLRQGSEQYF
CDR3nt: TGTGCCAGCAGCTTAAGACAGGGATCCGAGCAGTACTTC

v_gene: TRBV11-2
j_gene: TRBJ2-2
d_gene: TRBD1
abundance: once
CDR3aa: CASSLAETGGTGELFF
CDR3nt: TGTGCCAGCAGCCTAGCCGAGACAGGGGGCACCGGGGAGCTGTTTTTT